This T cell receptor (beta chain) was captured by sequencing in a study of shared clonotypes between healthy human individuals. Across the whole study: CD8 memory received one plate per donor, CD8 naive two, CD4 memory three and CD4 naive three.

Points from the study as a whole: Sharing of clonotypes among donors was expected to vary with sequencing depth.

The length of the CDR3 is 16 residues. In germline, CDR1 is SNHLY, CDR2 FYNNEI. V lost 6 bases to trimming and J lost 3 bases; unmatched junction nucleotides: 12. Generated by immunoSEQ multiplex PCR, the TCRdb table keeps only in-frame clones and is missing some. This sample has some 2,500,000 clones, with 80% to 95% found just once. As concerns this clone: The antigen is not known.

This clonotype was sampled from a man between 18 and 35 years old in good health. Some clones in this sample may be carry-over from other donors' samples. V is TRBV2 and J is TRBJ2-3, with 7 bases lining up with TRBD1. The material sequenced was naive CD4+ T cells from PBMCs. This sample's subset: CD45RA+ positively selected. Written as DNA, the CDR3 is TGTGCCAGCAGAGACTACAGGGGTTCGAGAACAGATACGCAGTATTTT. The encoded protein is CASRDYRGSRTDTQYF.